These 29 T cell receptor beta chains were all obtained from the same sample, sequenced in a study of CXCR3-negative and CXCR3-positive naive CD8 T cells. In preparing the TRB cDNA libraries, 5' RACE with UMI labels was used. With the 5' RACE reads reprocessed, TCRdb shows one record per CDR3 protein and no DNA. The specimen's table records tens of thousands of distinct CDR3 sequences. Sequencing was performed on naive CXCR3- CD8+ T cells from blood. The subset is: CD45RO-CCR7+CD27+CD95- naive CD8+ T cells lacking CXCR3 (TNR3-). The receptors stem from a human donor in good health. Some clones in this sample may be carry-over from other donors' samples.

V is TRBV12-3 or TRBV12-4 and J is TRBJ2-1; TCRdb names TRBD2, which stays unverified in the absence of DNA. CDR3 length equals 15 residues. The chain's CDR3 is CASSQRSGRADEQFF.

This sequence joins TRBV29-1 and TRBJ1-2; with no DNA, the TCRdb D assignment of TRBD1 cannot be verified. CDR3 length equals 16 residues. The germline gives CDR1 SQVTM, CDR2 ANQGSEA. CDR3 protein: CSADPHGTATVYGYTF.

The rearrangement uses TRBV6-6 and TRBJ1-1. In germline, CDR1 is MNHNY, CDR2 SVGAGI (reference sequence). This CDR3 region has 13 residues. The CDR3 loop is CASSYNEVNEAFF.

The rearrangement uses TRBV3-1 and TRBJ1-1. CDR1 and CDR2 from the germline V gene are LGHDT and YNNKEL (reference sequence). This CDR3 region has 14 residues. The CDR3 here is CASSQDRLGQEAFF.

The chain employs TRBV5-1 and TRBJ2-7; TCRdb calls TRBD1, which cannot be checked without DNA. From germline, CDR1 is SGHRS and CDR2 YFSETQ. The CDR3 extends over 17 amino acids. The CDR3 spells CASSFVAGYPEWVEQYF.

This rearrangement joins TRBV6-6 to TRBJ2-7; TCRdb selects TRBD1, and the lack of DNA leaves this call unchecked. The CDR3 is made up of 11 amino acids. CDR1 is MNHNY, CDR2 SVGAGI, per germline (reference sequence). This chain's CDR3 is CATRGAYEQYF.

The chain recombines TRBV5-1 with TRBJ2-7; TCRdb proposes TRBD2, but this gene call is untestable without DNA. Germline CDR1 SGHRS, CDR2 YFSETQ. The CDR3 loop spans 14 amino acids. This chain's CDR3 is CASSIGTTLSEQYF.

The chain links TRBV6-2 or TRBV6-3 to TRBJ2-6; as DNA is missing, the TRBD2 call by TCRdb cannot be tested. The CDR3 has 16 residues. Germline V gene data show CDR1 as MNHEY and CDR2 as SVGEGT. CDR3: CASSFTSASGANVLTF.

The chain is built from TRBV19 and TRBJ2-7; TCRdb's D gene call, TRBD1, goes unchecked for lack of DNA. Per germline, CDR1 LNHDA and CDR2 SQIVND (reference sequence). CDR3 length: 15 amino acids. The CDR3 loop reads CASSIGGQESYEQYF.

This chain connects TRBV14 to TRBJ1-1; the D gene TCRdb calls, TRBD1, cannot be checked with no DNA. The CDR3 has 19 amino acids. Per the germline V gene, CDR1 is SGHDN and CDR2 is FVKESK. The CDR3 sequence is CASSQDPVEAGVRNTEAFF. Supplemented by reference TRBV14 and TRBJ1-1, the full variable domain reads EAGVTQFPSHSVIEKGQTVTLRCDPISGHDNLYWYRRVMGKEIKFLLHFVKESKQDESGMPNNRFLAERTGGTYSTLKVQPAELEDSGVYFCASSQDPVEAGVRNTEAFFGQGTRLTVV.

The CDR3 is CSAIDRGDYEQYF. The chain is built from TRBV29-1 and TRBJ2-7; with no DNA, the TCRdb D assignment of TRBD1 cannot be verified. CDR3 length: 13 residues. The germline gives CDR1 SQVTM, CDR2 ANQGSEA.

The V call is TRBV6-2 or TRBV6-3, the J call TRBJ2-1; TCRdb's D call of TRBD1 is untestable without DNA. CDR1 and CDR2 (germline): MNHEY, SVGEGT. The CDR3 loop spans 15 amino acids. The CDR3 loop reads CASRGDRGLYNEQFF.

The CDR3 loop is CSVERVSGELFF. This chain links TRBV29-1 with TRBJ2-2. Germline CDR1 reads SQVTM; CDR2 reads ANQGSEA. The CDR3 is made up of 12 amino acids.

V gene TRBV4-1 combines with J gene TRBJ2-7. The CDR3 consists of 14 residues. From germline, CDR1 is MGHRA and CDR2 YSYEKL. This CDR3 is CASSQTGATYEQYF.

The chain links TRBV5-6 to TRBJ2-7. The CDR3 is made up of 14 amino acids. Germline V gene data show CDR1 as SGHDT and CDR2 as YYEEEE. The CDR3 loop reads CASSLIQRPYEQYF. Full variable domain (missing parts from reference TRBV5-6 and TRBJ2-7): DAGVTQSPTHLIKTRGQQVTLRCSPKSGHDTVSWYQQALGQGPQFIFQYYEEEERQRGNFPDRFSGHQFPNYSSELNVNALLLGDSALYLCASSLIQRPYEQYFGPGTRLTVT.

The chain couples TRBV27 to TRBJ2-3; lacking DNA, the TRBD2 call made by TCRdb goes unchecked. Per the germline V gene, CDR1 is MNHEY and CDR2 is SMNVEV (reference sequence). The CDR3 sequence is 17 residues long. CDR3 sequence: CASSSGLAGVSTDTQYF.

V gene TRBV12-3 or TRBV12-4 combines with J gene TRBJ2-1. The CDR3 sequence is 16 residues long. The CDR3 protein is CASSPSGGSSYNEQFF.

V gene TRBV2 combines with J gene TRBJ2-1; TCRdb names TRBD2, which stays unverified in the absence of DNA. Per the germline V gene, CDR1 is SNHLY and CDR2 is FYNNEI. The CDR3 consists of 17 residues. CDR3 protein: CASSRGRAGAGYNEQFF.

V usage is TRBV6-2 or TRBV6-3 and J usage is TRBJ1-1. Germline V gene sequence: CDR1 MNHEY, CDR2 SVGEGT. CDR3 length: 13 residues. The CDR3 is CASSYMEGTEAFF.

J is TRBJ1-2 and V is TRBV6-5; with no DNA, the TCRdb D assignment of TRBD1 cannot be verified. This CDR3 is 15 amino acids long. CDR1 MNHEY and CDR2 SVGAGI come from the germline V gene. The CDR3 sequence: CASSYPDRGFYGYTF.

J is TRBJ2-5 and V is TRBV7-2; no DNA is available, so the TRBD2 call from TCRdb remains unchecked. The CDR3 totals 17 residues. Germline CDR1 and CDR2: SGHTA and FQGNSA. The CDR3 spells CASSLRSTRGGRETQYF.

V is TRBV12-3 or TRBV12-4 and J is TRBJ2-2; TCRdb picks TRBD1, but there is no DNA to check that call. This CDR3 spans 15 amino acids. CDR3 loop: CASSPEGGIAGELFF.

This chain uses TRBV7-2 with TRBJ1-1; TCRdb outputs TRBD1, but without DNA this stays unchecked. This CDR3 is 14 amino acids long. Germline CDR1 and CDR2: SGHTA and FQGNSA. CDR3 sequence: CASSLTRVNTEAFF.

The chain joins TRBV29-1 to TRBJ1-5. Germline CDR1 reads SQVTM; CDR2 reads ANQGSEA. The CDR3 spans 13 residues. This chain's CDR3 is CSAGGGVGQPQHF.

J is TRBJ2-1 and V is TRBV19; TCRdb's D call, TRBD2, is unchecked because there is no DNA. Germline loops: CDR1 LNHDA, CDR2 SQIVND (reference sequence). The CDR3 extends over 16 amino acids. CDR3 in amino acids: CASNGGTTNKYNEQFF.

The V and J genes are TRBV18 and TRBJ1-1. Per germline, CDR1 KGHSH and CDR2 LQKENI. The CDR3 spans 13 residues. The CDR3 protein is CASSPVVNTEAFF.

This rearrangement joins TRBV12-3 or TRBV12-4 to TRBJ2-1; TCRdb's assignment of TRBD1 cannot be checked, as there is no DNA. This CDR3 comprises 15 residues. The CDR3 loop reads CASSLGDTSYNEQFF.

The rearrangement links TRBV27 to TRBJ1-5. CDR3 length: 13 amino acids. Germline V gene lookup returns CDR1 MNHEY and CDR2 SMNVEV (reference sequence). The CDR3 loop reads CASSLSSNQPQHF.

CDR3 sequence reads: CASSQTGQGQETQYF. The chain employs TRBV3-1 and TRBJ2-5; TCRdb selects TRBD1, and the lack of DNA leaves this call unchecked. The V gene's germline CDR1 is LGHDT and CDR2 YNNKEL (reference sequence). The CDR3 contains 15 residues.